This TCR beta chain was obtained from a study of blood T cell repertoires in COVID-19. Assay: immunoSEQ multiplex PCR; the TCRdb copy retains only in-frame clones and omits some. The sample lists some 170,000 clones, over 75% occurring once. V lost 5 bases to trimming and J lost 4 bases; unmatched junction nucleotides: 5. The length of the CDR3 is 14 residues. Germline V CDR1 and CDR2: SEHNR, FQNEAQ (reference sequence). The sequence was obtained from a man aged 35-49 years who had recovered from COVID-19. The rearrangement links TRBV7-9 to TRBJ2-7, with 10 nucleotides matching TRBD1. Sequenced: PBMCs or T cells enriched from blood (not recorded which). The CDR3 reads CASSLTGGRYEQYF. The CDR3 region has the DNA TGTGCCAGCAGCCTGACAGGGGGCCGATACGAGCAGTACTTC.